This T cell receptor beta chain was sequenced in a study of shared clonotypes between healthy human individuals (TCRdb year 2020). At the level of the whole study: The cohort comprised two women and a few men aged 18 to 49 years. Per donor, three plates each were used for CD4 naive and CD4 memory, two for CD8 naive, and one for CD8 memory. To estimate repertoire size and how much clonotype sharing occurs between individuals, the study deeply sequenced the blood TCR repertoires of roughly 5 healthy adults. To increase sequencing depth and limit assay-specific biases, different laboratories used diverse techniques to prepare libraries and sequence TCR repertoires. Per donor, leukapheresis produced somewhere between about 0.8 and 9.5 billion PBMCs.

Using the deep immunoSEQ assay, TCR CDR3 regions were amplified from genomic DNA by multiplex PCR. Genomic DNA extracted from each cell subset was distributed evenly over all wells of several immunoSEQ 96-well plates, and each plate served as one replicate. For sorted subsets, 150 to 250 ng genomic DNA, equal to 30,000 or so T cell genomes, was loaded into each replicate PCR. Purified libraries were measured with a Qubit 3.0 fluorometer, size-checked on a Bioanalyzer 2100, and measured again with the KAPA Library Quantification kit. Every immunoSEQ 96-well plate was sequenced on a separate single-read 150-cycle Illumina NextSeq 550 flow cell. As for the authors' bioinformatics: Because the immunoSEQ output included only junctional sequences and no quality scores, the filtering could not be the same as the filtering used for full-length reads. To assign V/J genes and CDR3, sequences were annotated against IMGT germline references using PyIR, a Python wrapper for IgBLAST v1.9. Reads were filtered out if the reads had weak V/J assignments (E-value above 1e-6), no CDR3, stop codons, out-of-frame junctions, or ambiguous translated residues. A V3J clonotype was defined by an identical inferred V gene, J gene, and CDR3 amino acid sequence. Percentage overlap between repertoires was calculated by dividing the number of shared unique clonotypes by the size of the smaller repertoire. RTK rarefaction, the Chao1 estimator, and Recon v2.1 estimates of unobserved clonotypes were used to assess repertoire richness. Generation probabilities for all TCRbeta clonotypes obtained by the gDNA method from a handful of donors were computed using OLGA. TCRdb limited this immuneACCESS table to in-frame rearrangements with V and J called. A share of clones is missing; checked studies link under half to unresolved V genes, and the rest is unexplained. V and J calls and clone size come straight from that table; D and trimming were deduced from the DNA. The sample profile shows around 2,000,000 clones; about 93% of them were found once. More than 1.5% of the sample belongs to the ten largest clones.

A note on this clone: The specificity of this receptor is unknown. No qualities accompany the bases; no much larger clone lies one base away.

For the CD8 naive samples, CD45RO-negative cells were positively selected for CCR7, yielding a CD45RA+CCR7+ population from which TemRA cells were excluded. Healthy HIV-negative adults with no recently reported acute infections or vaccinations were included as donors. Every donor was a Caucasian adult living in Nashville, Tennessee, USA. Blood was collected by leukapheresis, and PBMCs were isolated by Ficoll-Histopaque density gradient centrifugation and then cryopreserved in liquid nitrogen vapor phase. Analytical flow cytometry was used to check the purity and quantity of every magnetically sorted T cell population. Each sorted fraction had its genomic DNA isolated and then quantified by UV absorbance on a Nanodrop 2000c. Trimming costs V 10 bases and J 2 bases, and their ends lie 19 bases apart. Spanning cysteine to phenylalanine, the CDR3 consists of 15 amino acids. Kept here is only the CDR3 DNA, which spans 45 bases and is read in frame from base 1. The germline V gene (reference sequence) yields LNHDA for CDR1 and SQIVND for CDR2.

The paper as a whole reports these results and caveats: Naive subsets generally had larger estimated clonotype richness than memory subsets did. Pairwise subsampling indicated that sequencing depth was expected to affect the degree of clonotype sharing among donors. Rarefaction of sorted-subset datasets indicated incomplete sequencing despite the large sequencing depth. Because the study included only a small number of donors, the genetic and exposure-history diversity represented was limited. Compared with non-shared clonotypes, clonotypes shared by all four sorted-subset donors had higher generation probabilities. Across a handful of donors, roughly 5% of naive CD4, 3.5% of naive CD8, about 2.3% of memory CD4, and roughly 0.4% of memory CD8 clonotypes were shared. Sampling was restricted to blood, and TCR repertoires in tissue are likely to differ from TCR repertoires in blood.

Material for sequencing was naive CD8+ T cells from PBMCs. The sample's cell subset or site label is to be understood as: CD45RA+CCR7+. The chain is made from TRBV19 and TRBJ2-3, and TRBD2 may be the D gene, going by 6 matching bases. This TCR came from a man younger than 30 in good health. Some clones in this sample may be carry-over from other donors' samples. CDR3 region: CATDPWGGDTDTQYF. The DNA sequence follows: TGTGCCACCGACCCGTGGGGAGGTGACACAGATACGCAGTATTTT.